Shown below are 24 T cell receptor beta chains from a single sample sequenced in a study of blood T cell repertoires in COVID-19. Sequencing was performed with immunoSEQ multiplex PCR; in TCRdb, only in-frame clones are kept and a portion is missing. The sample yields under 150,000 clones, 88% seen once. What was sequenced was peripheral blood. The origin of the receptors is a man aged 65-85 years with active COVID-19.

The chain combines TRBV7-9 with TRBJ1-3; D perhaps matches TRBD1 (6 bases). CDR3 length: 16 amino acids. The germline V and J ends were trimmed by 5 bases and 1 base, with 15 bases remaining between them. Germline CDR1 is SEHNR and CDR2 is FQNEAQ (reference sequence). CDR3 sequence: CASSTTGKHSGNTIYF. The CDR3 nucleotides read TGTGCCAGCAGCACGACAGGCAAACATTCTGGAAACACCATATATTTT.

This chain connects TRBV19 to TRBJ1-5; tentatively, D is TRBD1 (6 bases). The CDR3 spans 15 residues. The germline gives CDR1 LNHDA, CDR2 SQIVND (reference sequence). Trimming cost V 2 bases and J 2 bases, with 10 bases left between them. In DNA, the CDR3 is TGTGCCAGTAGTATAAACAGGGCGGGCAATCAGCCCCAGCATTTT. Its translation is CASSINRAGNQPQHF. Based on the CDR3 plus reference TRBV19 and TRBJ1-5, the full variable domain is DGGITQSPKYLFRKEGQNVTLSCEQNLNHDAMYWYRQDPGQGLRLIYYSQIVNDFQKGDIAEGYSVSREKKESFPLTVTSAQKNPTAFYLCASSINRAGNQPQHFGDGTRLSIL.

This clone appeared once. V is TRBV28 and J is TRBJ1-2, with a possible D match to TRBD1 (6 bases). The germline V gene encodes CDR1 MDHEN and CDR2 SYDVKM. The length of the CDR3 is 15 residues. The germline V and J ends were trimmed by 2 bases and 2 bases, with 12 bases remaining between them. CDR3: CASSLVMGANYGYTF. In DNA form, the CDR3 reads TGTGCCAGCAGTTTAGTAATGGGGGCCAACTATGGCTACACCTTC.

This sequence joins TRBV28 and TRBJ2-1; D perhaps matches TRBD2 (6 bases). This CDR3 is built from 12 residues. The germline CDR1 and CDR2 sequences are MDHEN and SYDVKM. Trimming left V 3 bases short and J 9 bases short, with 9 bases between. As DNA, the CDR3 is TGTGCCAGCAGTTTCGTAGCGGTTGAGCAGTTCTTC. Translated, it gives CASSFVAVEQFF.

This clone was seen a handful of times. The rearrangement joins TRBV10-2 to TRBJ1-5; weak D call: TRBD1 (5 bases). CDR1 and CDR2 (germline): WSHSY, SAAADI. The CDR3 is 14 amino acids. The germline V and J ends were trimmed by 2 bases and 9 bases, with 14 bases remaining between them. This CDR3 reads CASSERDFGLPQHF. The DNA of the CDR3 is TGCGCCAGCAGTGAGCGGGACTTCGGGCTGCCCCAGCATTTT.

This clone was recorded once. The rearrangement links TRBV28 to TRBJ2-1; 7 positions agree with TRBD2. This CDR3 has 16 residues. V was clipped by 6 bases and J by 5 bases; unmatched bases: 13. The germline CDR1 and CDR2 sequences are MDHEN and SYDVKM. CDR3 sequence (DNA): TGTGCCAGCAGGGGGGGGACCTCAGGTTTCAACAATGAGCAGTTCTTC. Residues: CASRGGTSGFNNEQFF.

The V call is TRBV21-1, the J call TRBJ2-7; TRBD1 is taken as the D call from the table, unchecked against the DNA. TRBV21-1 is given as a pseudogene. The CDR3 covers 11 residues. The CDR3 loop reads CASAGDSEQYF. As DNA, the CDR3 is TGTGCCAGCGCAGGGGATAGTGAGCAGTACTTC.

The chain recombines TRBV18 with TRBJ2-1; 13 positions match TRBD2. The CDR3 loop spans 16 amino acids. With V trimmed by 1 base and J by 6 bases, 3 bases remained unmatched. Germline lookup yields CDR1 KGHSH and CDR2 LQKENI. The CDR3: CASSPRGLAGFNEQFF. The CDR3 DNA is TGTGCCAGCTCACCACGGGGACTAGCGGGATTCAATGAGCAGTTCTTC.

The chain has TRBV3-1 (or the pseudogene TRBV3-2) and TRBJ1-5; the match to TRBD1 covers 7 bases. V was clipped by 5 bases and J by 7 bases; unmatched bases: 8. The CDR3 spans 14 residues. CDR1 is LGHDT, CDR2 YNNKEL, per germline (reference sequence). CDR3 in DNA: TGTGCCAGCAGCGAGGGGGCGCGAGGACAGCCCCAGCATTTT. As protein: CASSEGARGQPQHF.

V is TRBV9 and J is TRBJ2-7; 11 bases map to TRBD2. Trimming took 0 bases from V and 3 from J; bases not matched to a gene: 5. Germline lookup yields CDR1 SGDLS and CDR2 YYNGEE. CDR3 size: 16 residues. CDR3 loop: CASSVDSGTSGYEQYF. CDR3 bases: TGTGCCAGCAGCGTAGATTCCGGGACTAGCGGCTACGAGCAGTACTTC.

This sequence joins TRBV28 and TRBJ2-7, with TRBD1 identical over 7 bases. Germline V gene sequence: CDR1 MDHEN, CDR2 SYDVKM. J was trimmed by 1 base and V by 5 bases; bases with no gene match: 11. The CDR3 is 16 residues long. As DNA, the CDR3 is TGTGCCAGCAGTACCTCGACCCGGACAGGATCCTACGAGCAGTACTTC. Protein: CASSTSTRTGSYEQYF.

The V call is TRBV15, the J call TRBJ2-7; TRBD2 matches at 7 bases. After removal of 1 base from V and 1 base from J, the junction contained 4 bases not matched to a gene. Looked up from germline, CDR1 is LNHNV and CDR2 is YYDKDF (reference sequence). The CDR3 has 15 amino acids. This chain's CDR3 is CATSRGLAESYEQYF. DNA for the CDR3: TGTGCCACCAGCAGAGGGCTAGCGGAGTCCTACGAGCAGTACTTC.

This clone was seen more than once but under ten times. The chain combines TRBV28 with TRBJ2-7; D is possibly TRBD1 (6 bases). The V gene lost 5 bases and the J gene lost 7 bases, with 9 bases spanning the gap. There are 11 residues in the CDR3. From germline, CDR1 is MDHEN and CDR2 SYDVKM. CDR3 loop: CASSHREEQYF. CDR3 bases: TGTGCCAGCAGTCACAGGGAAGAGCAGTACTTC.

The rearrangement uses TRBV30 and TRBJ2-4; no firm D call. The CDR3 length is 13 residues. V gave up 8 bases and J gave up 7 bases, with 18 bases separating them. Germline CDR1 is GTSNPN and CDR2 is SVGIG (reference sequence). The CDR3 DNA is TGTGCCCATAGAGTCCCTCCCGGGAACATTCAGTACTTC. It translates to CAHRVPPGNIQYF.

This clone is a singleton in its sample. The chain links TRBV25-1 to TRBJ2-7; 11 bases align to TRBD1. Germline V gene sequence: CDR1 MGHDK, CDR2 SYGVNS. The CDR3 contains 14 residues. V was clipped by 6 bases and J by 5 bases; unmatched bases: 6. The CDR3 nucleotides are TGTGCCAGCAGGGAGGACAGGGGGCGCCACGAGCAGTACTTC. The encoded protein is CASREDRGRHEQYF.

The CDR3 loop reads CASSPSLEAGELFF. In DNA, the CDR3 is TGTGCCAGCTCACCTTCCCTGGAGGCCGGGGAGCTGTTTTTT. The chain links TRBV18 to TRBJ2-2, with a weak D call TRBD2 (5 bases). The V and J ends lost 3 bases and 6 bases respectively, with 11 bases between them. The CDR3 consists of 14 residues. Germline V gene sequence: CDR1 KGHSH, CDR2 LQKENI. Looking up the rest from reference TRBV18 and TRBJ2-2 gives the full variable domain: NAGVMQNPRHLVRRRGQEARLRCSPMKGHSHVYWYRQLPEEGLKFMVYLQKENIIDESGMPKERFSAEFPKEGPSILRIQQVVRGDSAAYFCASSPSLEAGELFFGEGSRLTVL.

This clone was seen a few times. The chain links TRBV7-9 to TRBJ1-6; 7 positions agree with TRBD1. After removal of 7 bases from V and 9 bases from J, the junction contained 9 bases not matched to a gene. The CDR3 extends over 14 amino acids. Germline values: CDR1 SEHNR, CDR2 FQNEAQ (reference sequence). This CDR3 reads CASTNRGRGSPLHF. CDR3 coding DNA: TGTGCCAGCACCAACAGGGGACGGGGTTCACCCCTCCACTTT. Full variable domain (outside the CDR3, taken from reference TRBV7-9 and TRBJ1-6): DTGVSQNPRHKITKRGQNVTFRCDPISEHNRLYWYRQTLGQGPEFLTYFQNEAQLEKSRLLSDRFSAERPKGSFSTLEIQRTEQGDSAMYLCASTNRGRGSPLHFGNGTRLTVT.

CDR3 nucleotides: TGTGCCAGCAGTATCCGGGACAGGGTGAGAGGTGAGCAGTTCTTC. This translates into CASSIRDRVRGEQFF. The chain uses TRBV28 and TRBJ2-1, with 9 positions matching TRBD1. Germline CDR1 reads MDHEN; CDR2 reads SYDVKM. The CDR3 loop spans 15 amino acids. The J segment lost 9 bases and the V segment lost 5 bases, leaving 11 bases of the junction unmatched.

The chain joins TRBV12-3 or TRBV12-4 to TRBJ1-1; D is perhaps TRBD1 (6 bases). CDR3 length: 12 amino acids. V lost 7 bases, J lost 8 bases, and 14 bases lay in between. The CDR3 sequence is CASNQGFTEAFF. The CDR3 bases are TGTGCCAGCAACCAGGGGTTCACGGAAGCTTTCTTT.

The chain carries TRBV27 and TRBJ1-5, with a possible D match to TRBD1 (6 bases). This CDR3 spans 15 amino acids. The V end was cut by 6 bases, the J end by 6 bases, with 18 bases between. In germline, CDR1 is MNHEY, CDR2 SMNVEV (reference sequence). DNA for the CDR3: TGTGCCAGCAGGGGAACAGGGTTCTTCGGTCAGCCCCAGCATTTT. As protein: CASRGTGFFGQPQHF.

V and J are TRBV5-1 and TRBJ2-2, with D perhaps matching TRBD2 (5 bases). V dropped 5 bases and J dropped 1 base, with 9 bases sitting between them. The length of the CDR3 is 14 residues. Looked up from germline, CDR1 is SGHRS and CDR2 is YFSETQ. The CDR3 coding sequence is TGCGCCAGCAGGAGGGTAGTGAACACCGGGGAGCTGTTTTTT. It yields the protein CASRRVVNTGELFF.

CDR3 DNA: TGTGCCAGCAGCCGACTGGGACTAGCGGGAGGGAACACCGGGGAGCTGTTTTTT. Amino acids: CASSRLGLAGGNTGELFF. The chain uses TRBV3-1 (or the pseudogene TRBV3-2) and TRBJ2-2; 15 nucleotides match TRBD2. Germline CDR1 reads LGHDT; CDR2 reads YNNKEL (reference sequence). V shed 4 bases and J 1 base; nucleotides not matched to a gene: 4. The CDR3 consists of 18 residues.

V is TRBV7-2 and J is TRBJ1-5; 9 nucleotides align to TRBD1. Germline V gene sequence: CDR1 SGHTA, CDR2 FQGNSA. The length of the CDR3 is 16 residues. After removal of 5 bases from V and 4 bases from J, the junction contained 9 bases not matched to a gene. The CDR3 region has the DNA TGTGCCAGCAGCCCCCGGGACAGGGTGATGAATCAGCCCCAGCATTTT. Residues: CASSPRDRVMNQPQHF.

In this sample, this clone turned up once. The chain joins TRBV20-1 to TRBJ2-1; TRBD1 might be the D (6 bases). Trimming took off 6 bases at V and 9 bases at J, with 12 bases between the two ends. Germline CDR1 and CDR2: DFQATT and SNEGSKA (reference sequence). CDR3 size: 11 residues. This CDR3 is CSARPGAEQFF. The CDR3 DNA sequence: TGCAGTGCCAGACCAGGGGCTGAGCAGTTCTTC.